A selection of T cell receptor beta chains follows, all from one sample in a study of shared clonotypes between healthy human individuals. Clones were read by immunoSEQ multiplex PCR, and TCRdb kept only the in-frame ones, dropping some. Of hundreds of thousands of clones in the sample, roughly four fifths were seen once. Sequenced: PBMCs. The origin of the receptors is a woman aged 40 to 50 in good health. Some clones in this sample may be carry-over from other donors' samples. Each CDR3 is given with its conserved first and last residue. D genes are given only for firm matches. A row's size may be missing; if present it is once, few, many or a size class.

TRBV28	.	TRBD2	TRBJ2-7	CASTPLSGSNYEQYF	TGTGCCAGCACGCCCCTTAGCGGGAGTAACTACGAGCAGTACTTC
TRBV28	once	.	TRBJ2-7	CASSWTRIISYEQYF	TGTGCCAGCAGTTGGACTCGGATTATCTCCTACGAGCAGTACTTC
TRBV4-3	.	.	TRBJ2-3	CASSQDKVVTDTQYF	TGCGCCAGCAGCCAAGATAAGGTTGTAACAGATACGCAGTATTTT
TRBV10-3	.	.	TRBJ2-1	CAISESRDEQFF	TGTGCCATCAGTGAGAGTCGTGATGAGCAGTTCTTC
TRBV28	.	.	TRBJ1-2	CASIGGGPNYGYTF	TGTGCCAGCATTGGAGGGGGTCCTAACTATGGCTACACCTTC
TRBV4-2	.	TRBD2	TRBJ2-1	CASSPTQTSGYNEQFF	TGTGCCAGCAGCCCCACCCAGACTAGCGGTTACAATGAGCAGTTCTTC
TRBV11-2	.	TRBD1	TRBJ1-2	CASSPQGANYGYTF	TGTGCCAGCAGCCCACAGGGGGCGAACTATGGCTACACCTTC
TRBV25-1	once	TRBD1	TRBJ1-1	CASSSPGQVLGPEAFF	TGTGCCAGCAGCTCACCGGGACAGGTGCTTGGCCCTGAAGCTTTCTTT
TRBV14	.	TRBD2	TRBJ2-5	CASSLQTSGSAQYF	TGTGCCAGCAGCCTGCAGACTAGCGGGTCGGCCCAGTACTTC
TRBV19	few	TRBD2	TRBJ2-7	CASTPYAGGNYEQYF	TGTGCCAGTACCCCTTACGCGGGAGGGAACTACGAGCAGTACTTC
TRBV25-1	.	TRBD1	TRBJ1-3	CASSENDRVWGNTIYF	TGTGCCAGCAGTGAAAACGACAGGGTCTGGGGAAACACCATATATTTT
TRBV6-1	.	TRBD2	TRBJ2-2	CASSAERTSGDTGELFF	TGTGCCAGCAGTGCCGAAAGGACTAGCGGAGACACCGGGGAGCTGTTTTTT
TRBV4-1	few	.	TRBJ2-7	CASSQDVGGYSYEQYF	TGCGCCAGCAGCCAAGACGTGGGCGGTTACTCCTACGAGCAGTACTTC
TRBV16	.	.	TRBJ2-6	CASSQSGGANVLTF	TGTGCCAGCAGCCAATCCGGGGGGGCCAACGTCCTGACTTTC
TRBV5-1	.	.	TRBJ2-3	CASSQGRGRGRDTQYF	TGCGCCAGCAGCCAAGGCCGGGGTAGGGGCAGAGATACGCAGTATTTT
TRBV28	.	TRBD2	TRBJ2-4	CASSLRSGIGNIQYF	TGTGCCAGCAGTTTACGTAGCGGGATCGGAAACATTCAGTACTTC
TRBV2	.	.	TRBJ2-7	CASRPTGHPGFSRDPVYEQYF	TGTGCCAGCAGGCCAACAGGGCACCCCGGATTTAGCAGGGATCCCGTCTACGAGCAGTACTTC
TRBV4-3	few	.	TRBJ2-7	CASSQDLGEYEQYF	TGCGCCAGCAGCCAAGATCTTGGGGAGTACGAGCAGTACTTC
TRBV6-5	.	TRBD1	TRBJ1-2	CASRAGDRVGYTF	TGTGCCAGCAGAGCTGGAGACAGGGTCGGCTACACCTTC
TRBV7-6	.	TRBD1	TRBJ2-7	CASSSAGTGPYEQYF	TGTGCCAGCAGCTCTGCCGGGACAGGACCCTACGAGCAGTACTTC
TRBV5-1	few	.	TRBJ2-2	CASSLTDTGELFF	TGCGCCAGCAGCTTAACAGACACCGGGGAGCTGTTTTTT
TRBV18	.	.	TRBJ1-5	CASSKGQDPQLQHF	TGTGCCAGCTCAAAGGGGCAGGACCCCCAACTCCAGCATTTT
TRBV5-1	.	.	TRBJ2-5	CASSLEGNQETQYF	TGCGCCAGCAGCTTGGAGGGGAACCAAGAGACCCAGTACTTC